This T cell receptor beta chain was recorded in a study of blood T cells in healthy people across ages. As for this clonotype: Its target is unknown.

Germline V gene data show CDR1 as MNHEY and CDR2 as SVGEGT. V shed 2 bases, J shed 6 bases, and the junction held 8 bases outside the gene matches. The CDR3 loop spans 15 amino acids. Regarding the study as a whole: The percentage of naive T cells correlated strongly with TCR beta diversity. Nothing was known about donor CMV status, and this possibly confounded expanded clonotype changes. Across the age range, TCR beta diversity per million T cells fell in a roughly linear way.

With a J-beta primer mix and a sample-barcoded 5' primer, a second PCR ran about 6 to 11 cycles. Each of the cDNA molecules was tagged by a template-switch adaptor with 12 random nucleotides. Via MiXCR, TCRdb re-called the 5' RACE reads, giving one row per CDR3 protein. The repertoire holds about 970,000 distinct CDR3 sequences, roughly 51% seen once, with 20% to 25% in the top ten. V usage is TRBV6-2 or TRBV6-3 and J usage is TRBJ2-5; 8 positions agree with TRBD1. Sequences were obtained from blood. This TCR derives from a woman in her fifties or sixties in good health. CDR3 in amino acids: CASSYRTGRGKTQYF. CDR3 sequence (DNA): TGTGCCAGCAGTTACCGGACAGGGAGAGGAAAGACCCAGTACTTC.